This T cell receptor beta chain was sequenced in a study of T cells in Graves' hyperthyroidism and ophthalmopathy. Study-wide results and caveats: Median prediction lead before ophthalmopathy onset was 6.5 to 7 months with the model. In the analysis, a 13 V-J model separated ophthalmopathy from stable hyperthyroidism.

The CDR3 is 13 amino acids. CDR1 is SGHAT, CDR2 FQNNGV, per germline. V lost 3 bases, J lost 14 bases, and 14 bases lay in between. This clonotype appeared many times. Its target is unknown. Investigators excluded patients with uncontrolled infection, other autoimmune disease, pregnancy or lactation. Clinicians diagnosed patients from clinical symptoms, serum thyroxine and TRAb, thyroid ultrasound and orbital computed tomography. Amplified TCR beta CDR3 regions derived from RNA transcripts. In the first-round RT-PCR of the TCR CDR3, the HTBI primer set was used. TCRdb re-derived calls from the multiplex PCR reads in MiXCR, one entry per CDR3 protein. The repertoire holds some 180,000 distinct CDR3 sequences, with approximately 15% as singletons.

This sequence joins TRBV11-2 and TRBJ1-6, with D unclear. Source material: blood. This TCR was sampled from a woman aged 45-59 years with Graves' hyperthyroidism. The CDR3 protein is CASSFSGFSTLHF. The CDR3 DNA reads TGTGCCAGCAGCTTTTCTGGCTTTAGTACCCTCCACTTT.